These T cell receptor beta chains were read from a single sample in a study of blood T cells in healthy people across ages. Via MiXCR, TCRdb re-called the 5' RACE reads, giving one row per CDR3 protein. The sample lists about 780,000 distinct CDR3 sequences; 46% were seen once. Sequenced sample: blood. These TCRs come from an elderly man in good health. Both conserved end residues are part of each CDR3. The order of the fields is CDR3 protein, CDR3 DNA, clone size, J gene, V gene, D gene. The D gene is left open where the match is weak. Only part of the rows carry a size: once, few, many, or a class if the clone is expanded.

CSARDGTGSQETQYF	TGCAGTGCTAGAGATGGCACAGGGTCTCAAGAGACCCAGTACTTC	NA	TRBJ2-5	TRBV20-1	NA
CASGLRPTGRNQPQHF	TGTGCCAGCGGTCTGCGCCCGACAGGGCGGAATCAGCCCCAGCATTTT	NA	TRBJ1-5	TRBV12-3/TRBV12-4	TRBD1
CASQVTGKIHEQYF	TGTGCCAGCCAGGTGACAGGGAAAATCCACGAGCAGTACTTC	few	TRBJ2-7	TRBV28	TRBD1
CASSTGTRDQPQHF	TGTGCCAGCAGCACCGGGACAAGGGATCAGCCCCAGCATTTT	many	TRBJ1-5	TRBV7-2	NA
CASTGGLSCEQYF	TGTGCCAGCACGGGGGGACTCAGCTGCGAGCAGTACTTC	NA	TRBJ2-7	TRBV28	TRBD2
CASTISGRSLQETQYF	TGCGCCAGCACCATTTCCGGCAGGTCCTTACAAGAGACCCAGTACTTC	NA	TRBJ2-5	TRBV5-1	NA
CASSLDLLDRYYNEQFF	TGTGCCAGCAGCTTAGACCTGCTGGACAGATACTACAATGAGCAGTTCTTC	NA	TRBJ2-1	TRBV7-8	NA
CASSLLRQGINSPLHF	TGTGCCAGCAGCTTATTGAGACAGGGGATTAATTCACCCCTCCACTTT	NA	TRBJ1-6	TRBV5-5	TRBD1
CASKRLSGPSYEQYF	TGTGCCAGCAAACGGTTAAGCGGGCCCTCCTACGAGCAGTACTTC	NA	TRBJ2-7	TRBV2	NA
CSVDELAGEQFF	TGCAGCGTTGACGAACTAGCGGGAGAGCAGTTCTTC	many	TRBJ2-1	TRBV29-1	TRBD2
CASSPLPGQGLRSYNEQFF	TGTGCCAGCAGCCCTCTCCCGGGACAGGGGCTTCGCTCCTACAATGAGCAGTTCTTC	NA	TRBJ2-1	TRBV14	TRBD1
CASSLDPTGGETQYF	TGTGCCAGCAGCTTAGACCCGACAGGGGGAGAGACCCAGTACTTC	NA	TRBJ2-5	TRBV7-9	TRBD1
CSARGEPSGPGDTQYF	TGCAGTGCTAGAGGGGAGCCTAGCGGCCCGGGAGATACGCAGTATTTT	NA	TRBJ2-3	TRBV20-1	TRBD2
CATSRVGDRVNIQYF	TGTGCCACCAGCAGAGTTGGGGACAGGGTAAACATTCAGTACTTC	NA	TRBJ2-4	TRBV15	TRBD1
CASSLRGASTDTEYF	TGTGCCAGCAGTTTACGAGGGGCTAGCACAGATACGGAGTATTTT	NA	TRBJ2-3	TRBV12-3/TRBV12-4	NA
CASNLPGQRDTQYF	TGTGCCAGCAACCTACCGGGACAGAGAGATACGCAGTATTTT	NA	TRBJ2-3	TRBV12-3/TRBV12-4	TRBD1
CASSQNWGWDQPQHF	TGTGCCAGCAGCCAAAACTGGGGTTGGGATCAGCCCCAGCATTTT	NA	TRBJ1-5	TRBV3-1	NA
CASSYILAGYTDTQYF	TGTGCCAGCAGCTATATCCTAGCGGGCTACACAGATACGCAGTATTTT	few	TRBJ2-3	TRBV9	TRBD2
CASGGKRERVSTDTQYF	TGCGCCAGCGGCGGGAAAAGGGAGCGGGTCAGTACAGATACGCAGTATTTT	NA	TRBJ2-3	TRBV5-1	NA
CSASYEQNTDTQYF	TGCAGTGCTAGTTATGAACAGAACACAGATACGCAGTATTTT	NA	TRBJ2-3	TRBV20-1	NA
CASSQDRIRRYEQYF	TGTGCCAGCAGCCAAGATAGGATTCGGAGGTACGAGCAGTACTTC	NA	TRBJ2-7	TRBV3-1	NA
CASSVGPSSGTYEQYF	TGTGCCAGCAGCGTAGGGCCTAGCTCAGGCACCTACGAGCAGTACTTC	NA	TRBJ2-7	TRBV9	NA
CASSTNQGNIQYF	TGTGCCAGCAGTACAAACCAGGGAAACATTCAGTACTTC	NA	TRBJ2-4	TRBV28	NA
CATSSDWSSSAGETQYF	TGTGCCACCAGCAGCGATTGGTCCTCCTCCGCGGGAGAGACCCAGTACTTC	once	TRBJ2-5	TRBV15	NA
CASSSRSNNYGYTF	TGTGCCAGCAGCTCAAGAAGTAATAACTATGGCTACACCTTC	NA	TRBJ1-2	TRBV27	NA
CASSLRGAPYEQYF	TGTGCCAGCAGTTTACGGGGGGCCCCCTACGAGCAGTACTTC	NA	TRBJ2-7	TRBV12-3/TRBV12-4	NA
CASSGQRDEQYF	TGCGCCAGCAGCGGGCAGAGGGACGAGCAGTACTTC	NA	TRBJ2-7	TRBV5-1	NA
CASSRDLKETQYF	TGTGCCAGCAGCCGGGACTTGAAAGAGACCCAGTACTTC	few	TRBJ2-5	TRBV7-9	NA
CASSATAGYNSPLHF	TGTGCCAGCAGCGCCACGGCAGGGTACAATTCACCCCTCCACTTT	many	TRBJ1-6	TRBV7-9	NA
CSVSNRAGELFF	TGCAGCGTTTCGAACAGGGCCGGGGAGCTGTTTTTT	NA	TRBJ2-2	TRBV29-1	NA
CASSLGTLAKNIQYF	TGTGCCAGCAGTTTAGGGACTCTAGCCAAAAACATTCAGTACTTC	NA	TRBJ2-4	TRBV12-3/TRBV12-4	NA
CASSEWREGGNEQFF	TGCGCCAGCAGTGAGTGGCGGGAGGGGGGGAATGAGCAGTTCTTC	NA	TRBJ2-1	TRBV10-2	TRBD2
CASSSPGAGGRGDTQYF	TGTGCCAGCAGCTCCCCAGGGGCGGGAGGCCGGGGAGATACGCAGTATTTT	once	TRBJ2-3	TRBV28	TRBD2
CASNLGTSGTDTQYF	TGCGCCAGCAACTTGGGTACTAGCGGGACGGATACGCAGTATTTT	NA	TRBJ2-3	TRBV5-1	TRBD2
CASSEMEGVLSEQYF	TGTGCCAGCAGTGAAATGGAGGGGGTGCTGAGCGAGCAGTACTTC	few	TRBJ2-7	TRBV2	NA
CATTLNTEAFF	TGTGCCACTACGCTGAACACTGAAGCTTTCTTT	few	TRBJ1-1	TRBV12-3/TRBV12-4	NA
CAGDYKETQYF	TGTGCCGGCGACTATAAAGAGACCCAGTACTTC	NA	TRBJ2-5	TRBV7-9	NA
CASSSTSFRGEQFF	TGTGCCAGCAGTTCGACTAGCTTCAGGGGTGAGCAGTTCTTC	NA	TRBJ2-1	TRBV28	NA
CTSSYSMVQGRETQYF	TGTACCAGCAGTTACTCGATGGTACAGGGAAGAGAGACCCAGTACTTC	NA	TRBJ2-5	TRBV6-6	NA
CASRGLGAGNEQFF	TGTGCCAGCAGAGGACTAGGGGCGGGGAATGAGCAGTTCTTC	NA	TRBJ2-1	TRBV27	TRBD2
CASSLSMGSYEQFF	TGTGCCAGCAGCTTAAGTATGGGGAGCTATGAGCAGTTCTTC	few	TRBJ2-1	TRBV7-3	NA
CASSLYGPGNTEAFF	TGTGCCAGCAGCTTATACGGGCCAGGGAACACTGAAGCTTTCTTT	few	TRBJ1-1	TRBV7-2	NA
CASRARTGNGDEQFF	TGTGCCAGCAGGGCACGGACAGGGAATGGTGATGAGCAGTTCTTC	NA	TRBJ2-1	TRBV2	TRBD1
CASGTSFNEQFF	TGTGCCAGCGGGACTAGCTTCAATGAGCAGTTCTTC	few	TRBJ2-1	TRBV28	TRBD2
CASSVAGGQPQHF	TGTGCCAGCAGTGTAGCGGGGGGTCAGCCCCAGCATTTT	many	TRBJ1-5	TRBV27	NA
CSVSPGHTPYEQYF	TGCAGCGTTTCGCCGGGCCATACCCCCTACGAGCAGTACTTC	many	TRBJ2-7	TRBV29-1	NA
CSVRLADSYEQYF	TGCAGCGTTCGGCTAGCCGACTCCTACGAGCAGTACTTC	NA	TRBJ2-7	TRBV29-1	NA
CASSQPGQRRYEQYF	TGTGCCAGCAGCCAACCGGGACAGAGAAGATACGAGCAGTACTTC	NA	TRBJ2-7	TRBV7-9	TRBD1
CSVTTGGVGGLFF	TGCAGCGTTACAACAGGGGGGGTCGGGGGGCTGTTTTTT	NA	TRBJ2-2	TRBV29-1	NA
CASSTGRTSQYF	TGTGCCAGCAGTACCGGACGTACGTCCCAGTACTTC	NA	TRBJ2-7	TRBV6-5	NA
CSASGFKLAKNIQYF	TGCAGTGCTAGTGGGTTCAAACTAGCCAAAAACATTCAGTACTTC	NA	TRBJ2-4	TRBV20-1	NA
CASSLEQGRVYEQYF	TGTGCCAGCAGCTTAGAACAGGGAAGGGTCTACGAGCAGTACTTC	once	TRBJ2-7	TRBV7-2	NA
CASSSVGGKGETQYF	TGTGCCAGCAGCTCAGTAGGGGGCAAGGGAGAGACCCAGTACTTC	many	TRBJ2-5	TRBV7-3	TRBD1